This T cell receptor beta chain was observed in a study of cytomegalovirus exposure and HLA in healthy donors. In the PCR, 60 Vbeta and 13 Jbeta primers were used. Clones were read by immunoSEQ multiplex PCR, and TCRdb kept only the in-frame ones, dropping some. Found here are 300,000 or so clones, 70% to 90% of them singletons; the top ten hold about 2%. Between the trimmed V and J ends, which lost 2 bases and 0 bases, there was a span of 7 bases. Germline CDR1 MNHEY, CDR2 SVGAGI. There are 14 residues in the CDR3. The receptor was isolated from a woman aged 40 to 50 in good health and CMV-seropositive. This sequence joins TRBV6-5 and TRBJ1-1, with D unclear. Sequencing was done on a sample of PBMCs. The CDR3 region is CASSYGRLNTEAFF. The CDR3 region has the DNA TGTGCCAGCAGTTACGGCAGATTGAACACTGAAGCTTTCTTT.